Listed here are 27 T cell receptor beta chains from one sample, sequenced in a study of molecular identifiers for immune sequencing clone quantification. From the PCR reads, TCRdb called clonotypes with MiXCR, one entry per CDR3 protein. The data contain over 600,000 distinct CDR3 sequences, roughly 21% of them seen just once; the ten biggest clones take up 0.85%. The sample comprised naive CD8+ T cells from blood, with Jurkat cell RNA spiked in. Subset: FACS-sorted CD8+CD4-CCR7+CD45RA+ naive T cells. Receptors were obtained from a human donor in good health. Some libraries in this study had Jurkat cell RNA spiked in.

This clonotype was seen many times. J is TRBJ2-7 and V is TRBV28, with 16 bases that match TRBD2. The junction had 5 bases not matched to a gene; V was cut back by 5 bases and J by 4 bases. Germline CDR1 and CDR2: MDHEN and SYDVKM. The CDR3 spans 16 residues. CDR3 region: CASSQGLAGGPYEQYF. Here the CDR3 DNA reads TGTGCCAGCAGTCAGGGACTAGCGGGAGGGCCTTACGAGCAGTACTTC.

This clonotype was counted at least ten times. The chain combines TRBV4-1 with TRBJ2-1, with D perhaps given as TRBD1 or TRBD2 (6 bases each). V was pared by 0 bases and J by 6 bases, with 15 bases between. Germline CDR1 is MGHRA and CDR2 is YSYEKL. The CDR3 covers 16 residues. CDR3 in DNA: TGCGCCAGCAGCCAAGACCGAGGGGGGTTCGGCAATGAGCAGTTCTTC. This encodes CASSQDRGGFGNEQFF.

The chain combines TRBV20-1 with TRBJ2-7, with TRBD2 identical over 8 bases. This CDR3 has 15 amino acids. V lost 1 base and J lost 2; bases outside the gene matches: 7. Germline V gene data show CDR1 as DFQATT and CDR2 as SNEGSKA (reference sequence). CDR3 DNA sequence: TGCAGTGCTAGAGTTGATAGCGGGGTCGCCTACGAGCAGTACTTC. It codes for CSARVDSGVAYEQYF.

V is TRBV20-1 and J is TRBJ1-4, with D unclear. Per the germline V gene, CDR1 is DFQATT and CDR2 is SNEGSKA (reference sequence). With 0 bases removed from V and 2 bases from J, the gap between germline ends came to 7 bases. The CDR3 covers 14 residues. CDR3 region: CSARDWGTNEKLFF. CDR3 bases: TGCAGTGCTAGAGATTGGGGTACTAATGAAAAACTGTTTTTT.

This clonotype has a count of ten or more. CDR3: CASSSDPNTEAFF. DNA for the CDR3: TGTGCCAGCAGCTCCGACCCGAACACTGAAGCTTTCTTT. The chain carries TRBV7-6 and TRBJ1-1; D gene ambiguous. The CDR3 extends over 13 amino acids. Between the trimmed V and J ends, which lost 4 bases and 1 base, there was a span of 7 bases. Germline loops: CDR1 SGHVS, CDR2 FNYEAQ.

Regarding this clonotype: This clone may be a read error of a much larger clone one base away. V and J are TRBV2 and TRBJ2-5; a weak D match, TRBD2 (6 bases). The CDR3 sequence is 15 residues long. Trimming removed 6 bases at V and 1 base at J, with 15 bases between. The germline V gene encodes CDR1 SNHLY and CDR2 FYNNEI. The CDR3 is CASRDGTPTQETQYF. CDR3 nucleotide sequence: TGTGCCAGCAGAGACGGGACTCCGACCCAAGAGACCCAGTACTTC.

This chain links TRBV9 with TRBJ2-7; D may correspond to TRBD1 or TRBD2 (6 bases each). The germline gives CDR1 SGDLS, CDR2 YYNGEE. This CDR3 comprises 14 residues. V gave up 4 bases and J gave up 5 bases, with 16 bases separating them. The CDR3 DNA reads TGTGCCAGCAGCACAGGAGGGGGTCCCGACGAGCAGTACTTC. It specifies CASSTGGGPDEQYF.

Regarding this clonotype: This sequence may be a read error, since a much larger clone differs from it by one base. The V gene is TRBV29-1, the J gene TRBJ2-1; 9 bases map to TRBD1. The V gene end was trimmed by 4 bases and the J gene end by 13 bases; junction bases not matched to a gene: 14. Germline V lookup: CDR1 SQVTM, CDR2 ANQGSEA. The CDR3 covers 14 residues. The CDR3 bases are TGCAGCGTTGGGGACAGGGAGGGGTGGCAGACCCAGTTCTTC. Translated, it gives CSVGDREGWQTQFF.

This clonotype was recorded many times. This chain joins TRBV21-1 and TRBJ2-7; no check of the table's D call, TRBD1, against the DNA was made. TRBV21-1 is marked as a pseudogene. This CDR3 is 15 amino acids long. The CDR3, as DNA: TGTGCCAGCAGCAAAGCTGTGGTCAGGGGCTACGAGCAGTACTTC. Amino acid sequence: CASSKAVVRGYEQYF.

Details on this clonotype: It may be a read error: a sequence one base away is much more abundant. The chain recombines TRBV4-3 with TRBJ2-5, with 10 positions matching TRBD1. The CDR3 is made up of 16 amino acids. CDR1 and CDR2 from the germline V gene are LGHNA and YSLEER. V shed 1 base, J shed 5 bases, and the junction held 7 bases outside the gene matches. The CDR3 here is CASSQVVGTGAETQYF. The CDR3 DNA follows: TGCGCCAGCAGCCAAGTGGTAGGGACAGGGGCCGAGACCCAGTACTTC.

Regarding this clonotype: A read error is possible here, since a much larger clone lies one base away. The rearrangement joins TRBV5-6 to TRBJ1-3, with a tentative D call TRBD1 (5 bases). This CDR3 contains 17 residues. Looked up from germline, CDR1 is SGHDT and CDR2 is YYEEEE. Here the CDR3 reads CASSLNRDGISVNTIYF. CDR3 nucleotide sequence: TGTGCCAGCAGTTTAAACCGGGACGGAATCTCTGTAAACACCATATATTTT.

In this sample, this clonotype turned up a few times. The rearrangement joins TRBV28 to TRBJ2-7, with D possibly being TRBD2 (6 bases). The CDR3 consists of 15 residues. The germline V gene encodes CDR1 MDHEN and CDR2 SYDVKM. Deletions cut 3 bases from V and 2 bases from J, with 14 bases between. The CDR3 DNA follows: TGTGCCAGCAGTTTGCGGGACGGCGGGACCTACGAGCAGTACTTC. Its translation is CASSLRDGGTYEQYF.

In this sample, this clonotype turned up many times. The gene calls are TRBV20-1 and TRBJ1-6; D unclear. V shed 5 bases and J shed 1 base, with 6 bases lying between them. The CDR3 consists of 13 residues. The germline V gene encodes CDR1 DFQATT and CDR2 SNEGSKA (reference sequence). The CDR3 spells CSAGPSYNSPLHF. In DNA form, the CDR3 reads TGCAGTGCTGGCCCGTCCTATAATTCACCCCTCCACTTT.

This clonotype has at least ten counts. The chain joins TRBV23-1 to TRBJ2-3; 8 bases line up with TRBD1. TRBV23-1 is an ORF; its function is uncertain. J gave up 0 bases and V 2 bases, and 7 bases lay outside the gene matches. This CDR3 contains 17 residues. The CDR3 region is CASSQLRTGISTDTQYF. Here the CDR3 DNA reads TGCGCCAGCAGTCAACTCCGGACAGGGATTAGCACAGATACGCAGTATTTT.

This clonotype was recorded many times. This CDR3 is CASSLFSGAGDTQYF. The CDR3 DNA sequence: TGTGCCAGCAGCCTCTTTTCGGGGGCCGGAGATACGCAGTATTTT. The genes are TRBV7-9 and TRBJ2-3, with D perhaps given as TRBD1 or TRBD2 (6 bases each). The CDR3 covers 15 residues. CDR1 and CDR2 (germline): SEHNR, FQNEAQ (reference sequence). V lost 5 bases, J lost 5 bases, and 17 bases lay in between.

This clonotype was counted many times. This rearrangement joins TRBV21-1 to TRBJ2-1; the table's D call, TRBD1, has no DNA check behind it. TRBV21-1 is annotated as a pseudogene. The CDR3 covers 13 residues. The CDR3 here is CASYRGMANEQFF. The CDR3 nucleotides read TGTGCCAGCTACAGGGGAATGGCCAATGAGCAGTTCTTC.

This clonotype was counted ten times or more. The chain has TRBV6-2 or TRBV6-3 and TRBJ2-3; D is undetermined. This CDR3 contains 16 residues. Between the trimmed V and J ends, which lost 5 bases and 4 bases, there was a span of 19 bases. Germline V lookup: CDR1 MNHEY, CDR2 SVGEGT. For the CDR3, the DNA is TGTGCCAGCAGTCCTAGTCCCGGGCCCACCTCAGATACGCAGTATTTT. Encoded protein: CASSPSPGPTSDTQYF.

This clonotype came up a few times. This may stem from a read error, because a much larger clone lies one nucleotide away. This chain joins TRBV5-6 and TRBJ2-7; D not certain. The V gene's germline CDR1 is SGHDT and CDR2 YYEEEE. The CDR3 has 14 residues. The V end was cut by 3 bases, the J end by 8 bases, with 18 bases between. The chain's CDR3 is CASSWVQSVDKQYF. The CDR3 DNA reads as TGTGCCAGCAGCTGGGTACAGAGCGTCGACAAGCAGTACTTC.

The chain has TRBV28 and TRBJ2-5; D ambiguous. CDR3 size: 15 residues. V was cut by 11 bases and J by 1 base, with 20 bases left in between. Germline CDR1 and CDR2: MDHEN and SYDVKM. DNA for the CDR3: TGTGCCCCCCCCCCCCACGGCCCCCCCCAAGAGACCCAGTACTTC. It specifies CAPPPHGPPQETQYF.

As regards this clonotype: Since a much larger clone is just one base distant, this may be a read error. The rearrangement links TRBV5-1 to TRBJ2-7; D is uncertain. The V end lost 2 bases, the J end lost 2 bases, and 8 bases lay between the germline ends. Germline V lookup: CDR1 SGHRS, CDR2 YFSETQ. The CDR3 is 13 residues long. DNA of the CDR3: TGCGCCAGCAGCTTTGAACAGACCTACGAGCAGTACTTC. Its translation: CASSFEQTYEQYF.

For this clonotype: One base away lies a much larger clone, so this may be a sequencing read error. This sequence joins TRBV6-1 and TRBJ1-1; tentatively, D is TRBD1 (6 bases). Germline V CDR1 and CDR2: MNHNS, SASEGT. The CDR3 length is 14 residues. Between the trimmed V and J ends, which lost 6 bases and 3 bases, there was a span of 14 bases. The CDR3 DNA sequence: TGTGCCAGCAGAGAGACAGGCTTGTACACTGAAGCTTTCTTT. As protein: CASRETGLYTEAFF.

This clonotype was recorded at least ten times. J is TRBJ2-3 and V is TRBV7-9, with 8 bases identical to TRBD2. Germline trimming cut 4 bases from V and 2 bases from J; bases unmatched to any gene: 11. The CDR3 has 17 residues. The germline V gene has CDR1 SEHNR and CDR2 FQNEAQ (reference sequence). The CDR3 reads CASSYSGAGGYTDTQYF. The CDR3 coding sequence is TGTGCCAGCAGCTACAGCGGGGCGGGAGGATACACAGATACGCAGTATTTT. The complete variable domain, with remaining parts taken from reference TRBV7-9 and TRBJ2-3, reads DTGVSQNPRHKITKRGQNVTFRCDPISEHNRLYWYRQTLGQGPEFLTYFQNEAQLEKSRLLSDRFSAERPKGSFSTLEIQRTEQGDSAMYLCASSYSGAGGYTDTQYFGPGTRLTVL.

This clonotype occurred many times. The chain couples TRBV13 to TRBJ2-3; possibly TRBD2 for D (6 bases). Germline values: CDR1 PRHDT, CDR2 FYEKMQ (reference sequence). Trimming removed 1 base at V and 11 bases at J, with 22 bases between. The length of the CDR3 is 16 residues. CDR3 bases: TGTGCCAGCAGCTTAGACCGTCGGGAAATGGCGGGGAAGCAGTATTTT. Its translation: CASSLDRREMAGKQYF.

This clonotype was seen at least ten times. In DNA form, the CDR3 reads TGTGCCAGTAGTGACCCCGACAGGGGGAATAATCAGCCCCAGCATTTT. This codes for CASSDPDRGNNQPQHF. V usage is TRBV19 and J usage is TRBJ1-5; 9 nucleotides align to TRBD1. The J segment lost 4 bases and the V segment lost 5 bases, leaving 9 bases of the junction unmatched. CDR1 and CDR2 (germline): LNHDA, SQIVND (reference sequence). CDR3 length: 16 amino acids.

This chain links TRBV18 with TRBJ1-1; 7 positions match TRBD1. The junction had 5 bases not matched to a gene; V was cut back by 3 bases and J by 4 bases. The CDR3 runs to 14 residues. The germline CDR1 and CDR2 sequences are KGHSH and LQKENI. In DNA form, the CDR3 reads TGTGCCAGCTCACCCCTAGACAGGGCCACTGAAGCTTTCTTT. It specifies CASSPLDRATEAFF. Full variable domain (remainder filled in from reference TRBV18 and TRBJ1-1): NAGVMQNPRHLVRRRGQEARLRCSPMKGHSHVYWYRQLPEEGLKFMVYLQKENIIDESGMPKERFSAEFPKEGPSILRIQQVVRGDSAAYFCASSPLDRATEAFFGQGTRLTVV.

This clonotype showed up many times. CDR3 loop: CASSQGTGLNSGNTIYF. CDR3 nucleotide sequence: TGTGCCAGCAGCCAGGGGACAGGATTAAACTCTGGAAACACCATATATTTT. The rearrangement joins TRBV5-6 to TRBJ1-3, with 8 bases that match TRBD1. In germline, CDR1 is SGHDT, CDR2 YYEEEE. Trimming cost V 4 bases and J 0 bases; bases outside gene matches: 9. CDR3 length equals 17 residues.

This clonotype was counted many times. V usage is TRBV7-9 and J usage is TRBJ2-6; a weak D match, TRBD2 (5 bases). The CDR3 extends over 21 amino acids. Germline values: CDR1 SEHNR, CDR2 FQNEAQ (reference sequence). With 2 bases removed from V and 8 bases from J, the gap between germline ends came to 31 bases. This chain's CDR3 is CASSLSPGAQRKIRGTNVLTF. CDR3 nucleotide sequence: TGTGCCAGCAGCTTAAGTCCGGGCGCGCAGCGTAAAATCAGAGGGACCAACGTCCTGACTTTC.